A selection of T cell receptor beta chains follows, all from one sample in a study of response to subunit inactivated influenza vaccine. TCRdb used MiXCR to reprocess the RT-PCR reads, holding one entry per CDR3 protein. The repertoire has more than 200,000 distinct CDR3 sequences, 12% of them found once; the top ten carry about 7.8%. This specimen was non-naive T cells sorted from PBMCs, taken 14 days before vaccination. All receptors derive from a man aged 50-60 years who received an inactivated influenza vaccine. Each CDR3 is given without its conserved first and last residue.

j_call,v_call,cdr3_aa
TRBJ2-7,TRBV9,ASSVGGGPIDGGEQY
TRBJ2-1,TRBV20-1,SARTSGGAFENEQF
TRBJ2-2,TRBV29-1,SVRGRSTGELF
TRBJ2-3,TRBV7-9,ASSPRPGGPDTQY
TRBJ1-1,TRBV7-2,ASIIDRGRNTEAF
TRBJ1-2,TRBV4-1,ASSQEGGASSYGYT
TRBJ2-5,TRBV4-3,ASSQEVGRNQETQY
TRBJ2-3,TRBV7-9,ASSFVGSSTDTQY
TRBJ2-6,TRBV11-2,ASSYMGWDRTSSGANVLT
TRBJ2-3,TRBV10-3,AIGPSGGVGDTQY
TRBJ2-1,TRBV7-2,ASSVSSGIHNEQF
TRBJ2-7,TRBV27,ASSFRGSLGGYEQY
TRBJ1-5,TRBV12-3/TRBV12-4,ASSFSGTLNQPQH
TRBJ1-5,TRBV18,ASSPSENQPQH
TRBJ1-2,TRBV6-5,ASSLMLGQHPLLGGYT
TRBJ2-7,TRBV20-1,SATHTHGGQY